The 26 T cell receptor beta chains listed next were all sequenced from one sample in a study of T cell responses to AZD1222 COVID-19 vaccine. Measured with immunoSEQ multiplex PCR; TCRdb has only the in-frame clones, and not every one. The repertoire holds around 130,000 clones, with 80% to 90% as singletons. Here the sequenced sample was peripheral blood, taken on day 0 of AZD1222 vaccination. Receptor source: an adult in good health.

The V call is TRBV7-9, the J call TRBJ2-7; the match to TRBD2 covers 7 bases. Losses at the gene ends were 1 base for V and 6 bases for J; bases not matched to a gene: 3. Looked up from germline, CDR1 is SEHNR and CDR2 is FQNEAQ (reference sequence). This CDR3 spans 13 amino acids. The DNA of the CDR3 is TGTGCCAGCAGCTTAGGGGGAGGGGCCGAGCAGTACTTC. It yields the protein CASSLGGGAEQYF.

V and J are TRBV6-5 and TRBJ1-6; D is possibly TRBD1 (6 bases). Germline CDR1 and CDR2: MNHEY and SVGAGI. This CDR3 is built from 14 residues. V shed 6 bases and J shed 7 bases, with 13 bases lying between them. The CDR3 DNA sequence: TGTGCCAGCAGCAGACCCGGGACAAATTCACCCCTCCACTTT. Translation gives CASSRPGTNSPLHF.

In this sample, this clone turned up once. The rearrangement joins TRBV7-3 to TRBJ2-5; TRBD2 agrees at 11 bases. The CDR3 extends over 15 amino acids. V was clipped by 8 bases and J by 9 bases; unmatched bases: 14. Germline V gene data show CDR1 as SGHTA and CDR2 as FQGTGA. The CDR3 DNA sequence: TGTGCCAGCTCTCTCTCCCCTAGCGGGGGGTCGCCCCAGTACTTC. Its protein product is CASSLSPSGGSPQYF. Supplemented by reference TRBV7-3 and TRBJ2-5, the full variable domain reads GAGVSQTPSNKVTEKGKYVELRCDPISGHTALYWYRQSLGQGPEFLIYFQGTGAADDSGLPNDRFFAVRPEGSVSTLKIQRTERGDSAVYLCASSLSPSGGSPQYFGPGTRLLVL.

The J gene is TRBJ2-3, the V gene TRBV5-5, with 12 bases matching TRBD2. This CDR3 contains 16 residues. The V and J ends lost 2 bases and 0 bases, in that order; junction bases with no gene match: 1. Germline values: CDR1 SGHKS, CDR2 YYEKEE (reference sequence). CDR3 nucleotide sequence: TGTGCCAGCAGCTTCCTAGCGGGGGGGAGCACAGATACGCAGTATTTT. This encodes CASSFLAGGSTDTQYF.

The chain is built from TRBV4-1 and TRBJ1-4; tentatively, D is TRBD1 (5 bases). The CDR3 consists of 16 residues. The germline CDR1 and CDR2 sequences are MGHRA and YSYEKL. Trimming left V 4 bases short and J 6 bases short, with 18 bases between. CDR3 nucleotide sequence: TGCGCCAGCAGCCCGCCTTGGGGGATCGGGTATGAAAAACTGTTTTTT. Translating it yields CASSPPWGIGYEKLFF.

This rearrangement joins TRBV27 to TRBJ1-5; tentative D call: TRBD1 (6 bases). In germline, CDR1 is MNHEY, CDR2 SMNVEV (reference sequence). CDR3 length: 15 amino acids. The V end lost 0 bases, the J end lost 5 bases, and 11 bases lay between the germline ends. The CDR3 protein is CASSLSWGRDQPQHF. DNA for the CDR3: TGTGCCAGCAGTTTATCGTGGGGGCGGGATCAGCCCCAGCATTTT.

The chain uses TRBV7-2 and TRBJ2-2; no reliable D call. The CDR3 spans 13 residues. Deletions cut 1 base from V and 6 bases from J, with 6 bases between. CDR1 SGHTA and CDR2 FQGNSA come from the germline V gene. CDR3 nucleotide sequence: TGTGCCAGCAGCTTAGTGGCGGCCGGGGAGCTGTTTTTT. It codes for CASSLVAAGELFF.

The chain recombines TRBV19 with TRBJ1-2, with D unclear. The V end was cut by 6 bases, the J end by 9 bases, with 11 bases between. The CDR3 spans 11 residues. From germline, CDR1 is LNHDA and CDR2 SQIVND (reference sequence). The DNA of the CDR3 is TGTGCCAGTAGAGAGGGAAAGAGCTACACCTTC. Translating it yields CASREGKSYTF.

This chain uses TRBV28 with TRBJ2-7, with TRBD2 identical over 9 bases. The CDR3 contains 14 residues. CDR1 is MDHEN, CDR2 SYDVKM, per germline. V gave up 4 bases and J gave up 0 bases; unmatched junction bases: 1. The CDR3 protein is CASSYSGSSYEQYF. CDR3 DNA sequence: TGTGCCAGCAGTTATAGCGGGAGCTCCTACGAGCAGTACTTC.

CDR3 residues: CASSARGTFYGYTF. The CDR3 DNA sequence: TGTGCCAGCAGCGCTCGGGGAACGTTCTATGGCTACACCTTC. This chain joins TRBV5-4 and TRBJ1-2; D ambiguous. From germline, CDR1 is SGHNT and CDR2 YYREEE (reference sequence). Trimming pared 4 bases from V and 4 bases from J, leaving 14 bases between. The length of the CDR3 is 14 residues.

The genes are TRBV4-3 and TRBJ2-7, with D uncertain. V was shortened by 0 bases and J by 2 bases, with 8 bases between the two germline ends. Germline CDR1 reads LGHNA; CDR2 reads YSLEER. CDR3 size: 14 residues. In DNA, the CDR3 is TGCGCCAGCAGCCAAGATTCCCGGGCCTACGAGCAGTACTTC. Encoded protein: CASSQDSRAYEQYF.

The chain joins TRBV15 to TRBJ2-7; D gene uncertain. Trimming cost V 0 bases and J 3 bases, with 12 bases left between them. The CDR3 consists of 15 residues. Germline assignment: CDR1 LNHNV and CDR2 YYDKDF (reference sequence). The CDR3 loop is CATSRDVSSIYEQYF. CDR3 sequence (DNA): TGTGCCACCAGCAGAGATGTTAGCTCCATCTACGAGCAGTACTTC.

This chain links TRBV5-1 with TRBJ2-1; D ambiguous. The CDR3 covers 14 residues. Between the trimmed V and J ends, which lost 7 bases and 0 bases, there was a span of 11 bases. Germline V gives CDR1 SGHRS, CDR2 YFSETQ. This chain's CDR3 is CASGVSHSYNEQFF. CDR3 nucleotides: TGCGCCAGCGGGGTTTCTCACTCCTACAATGAGCAGTTCTTC.

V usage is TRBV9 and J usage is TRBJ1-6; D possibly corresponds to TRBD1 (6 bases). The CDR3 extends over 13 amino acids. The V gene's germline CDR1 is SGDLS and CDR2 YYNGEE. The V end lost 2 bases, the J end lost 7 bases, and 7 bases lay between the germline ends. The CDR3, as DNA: TGTGCCAGCAGCGTGGACAGCAATTCACCCCTCCACTTT. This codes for CASSVDSNSPLHF.

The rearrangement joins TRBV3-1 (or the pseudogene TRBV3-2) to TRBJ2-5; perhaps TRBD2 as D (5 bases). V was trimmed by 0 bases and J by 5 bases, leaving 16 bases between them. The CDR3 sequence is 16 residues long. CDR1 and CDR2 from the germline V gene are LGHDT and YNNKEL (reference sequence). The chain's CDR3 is CASSQDVTRAPETQYF. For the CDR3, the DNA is TGTGCCAGCAGCCAAGATGTAACGAGGGCCCCCGAGACCCAGTACTTC.

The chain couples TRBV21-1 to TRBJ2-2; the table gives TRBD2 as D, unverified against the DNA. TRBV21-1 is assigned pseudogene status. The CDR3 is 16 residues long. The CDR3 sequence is CASSKARRRGTGELFF. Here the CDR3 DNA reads TGTGCCAGCAGCAAAGCGCGGCGGAGGGGCACCGGGGAGCTGTTTTTT.

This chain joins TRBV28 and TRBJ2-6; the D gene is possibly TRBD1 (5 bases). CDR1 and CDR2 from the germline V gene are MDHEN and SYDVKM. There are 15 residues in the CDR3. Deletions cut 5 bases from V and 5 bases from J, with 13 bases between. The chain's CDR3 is CASSAGFLWANVLTF. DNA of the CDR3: TGTGCCAGCAGTGCAGGGTTCCTCTGGGCCAACGTCCTGACTTTC.

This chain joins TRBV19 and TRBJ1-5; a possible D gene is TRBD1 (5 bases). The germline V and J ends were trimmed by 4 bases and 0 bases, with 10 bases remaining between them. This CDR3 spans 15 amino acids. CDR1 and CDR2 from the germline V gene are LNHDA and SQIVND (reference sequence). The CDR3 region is CASSRGDYSNQPQHF. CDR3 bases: TGTGCCAGTAGTAGAGGGGATTATAGCAATCAGCCCCAGCATTTT.

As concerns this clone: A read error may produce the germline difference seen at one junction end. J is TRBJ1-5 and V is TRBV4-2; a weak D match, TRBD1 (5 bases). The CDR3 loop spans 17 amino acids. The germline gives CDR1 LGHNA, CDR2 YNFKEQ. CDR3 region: CASSQDRGQSSDQPQHF. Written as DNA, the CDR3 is TGTGCCAGCAGCCAAGATCGGGGCCAGTCTAGCGATCAGCCCCAGCATTTT.

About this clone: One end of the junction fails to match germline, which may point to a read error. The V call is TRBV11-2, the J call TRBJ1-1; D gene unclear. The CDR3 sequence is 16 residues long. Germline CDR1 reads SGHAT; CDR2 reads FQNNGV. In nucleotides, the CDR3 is TGTGCCAGCAGCCCATTAGGGCCTCGGGTGAAGACTGAAGCTTTCTTT. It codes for CASSPLGPRVKTEAFF.

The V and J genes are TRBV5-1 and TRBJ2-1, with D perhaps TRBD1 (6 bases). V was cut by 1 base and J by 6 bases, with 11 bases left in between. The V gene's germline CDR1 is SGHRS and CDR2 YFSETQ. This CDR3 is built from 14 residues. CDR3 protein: CASSLSQGLNEQFF. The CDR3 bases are TGCGCCAGCAGCTTGAGTCAGGGGCTCAATGAGCAGTTCTTC.

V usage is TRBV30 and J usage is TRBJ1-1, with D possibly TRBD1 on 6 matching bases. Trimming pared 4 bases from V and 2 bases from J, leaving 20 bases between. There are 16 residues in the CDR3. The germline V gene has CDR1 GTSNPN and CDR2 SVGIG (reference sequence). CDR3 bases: TGTGCCTGGAAGATCGTCCGAACAGGGCCAAACACTGAAGCTTTCTTT. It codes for CAWKIVRTGPNTEAFF.

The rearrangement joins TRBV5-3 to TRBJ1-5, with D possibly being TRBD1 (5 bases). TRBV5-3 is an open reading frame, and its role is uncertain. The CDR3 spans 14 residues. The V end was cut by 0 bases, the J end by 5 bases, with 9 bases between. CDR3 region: CARSLGPGDQPQHF. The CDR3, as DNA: TGTGCCAGAAGCTTGGGGCCGGGGGATCAGCCCCAGCATTTT.

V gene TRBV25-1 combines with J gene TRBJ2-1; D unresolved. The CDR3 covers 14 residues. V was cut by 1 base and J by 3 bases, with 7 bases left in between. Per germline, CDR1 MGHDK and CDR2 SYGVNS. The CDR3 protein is CASSESGSYNEQFF. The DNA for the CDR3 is TGTGCCAGCAGTGAATCGGGCAGCTACAATGAGCAGTTCTTC. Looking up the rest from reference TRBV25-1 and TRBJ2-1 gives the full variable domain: EADIYQTPRYLVIGTGKKITLECSQTMGHDKMYWYQQDPGMELHLIHYSYGVNSTEKGDLSSESTVSRIRTEHFPLTLESARPSHTSQYLCASSESGSYNEQFFGPGTRLTVL.

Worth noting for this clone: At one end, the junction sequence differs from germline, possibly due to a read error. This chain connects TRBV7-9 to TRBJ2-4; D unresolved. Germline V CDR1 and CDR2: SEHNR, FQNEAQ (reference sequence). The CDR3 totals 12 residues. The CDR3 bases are TGTGCCAGCAGCCTAGCCAAAAACATTCAGTACTTC. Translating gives CASSLAKNIQYF.

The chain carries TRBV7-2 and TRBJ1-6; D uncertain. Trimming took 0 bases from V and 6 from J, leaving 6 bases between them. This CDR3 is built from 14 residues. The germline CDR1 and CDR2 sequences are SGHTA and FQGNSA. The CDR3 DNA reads TGTGCCAGCAGCTTAGCAGGGCTTAATTCACCCCTCCACTTT. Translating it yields CASSLAGLNSPLHF.